The subject of this entry is one T cell receptor (beta chain). Antigen: not known. Documented treatment: roughly 10-day PBMC culture with coronavirus spike peptide pools or control peptides (ViraFEST assay). The data originate from a study of vaccination and CD4 T cells after COVID-19. At the Johns Hopkins FTIC core, DNA taken from cultured CD4+ T cells was sequenced by way of the Oncomine TCR Beta short-read assay. TCRdb recomputed calls from the PCR reads with MiXCR, one row per CDR3 protein. The table lists about 21,000 distinct CDR3 sequences, roughly two fifths of them singletons. This CDR3 is 12 amino acids long. Germline values: CDR1 GTSNPN, CDR2 SVGIG (reference sequence). The J segment lost 8 bases and the V segment lost 6 bases, leaving 9 bases of the junction unmatched.

The sequence came from a human donor who received a COVID-19 vaccine. The J gene is TRBJ1-2, the V gene TRBV30; 7 bases are shared with TRBD1. Sequenced here: CD4+ T cells from blood, cultured in vitro, sampled before SARS-CoV-2 vaccination. DNA for the CDR3: TGTGCCTGCGAAACTACAGGGGAAGGCTACACCTTC. Its protein is CACETTGEGYTF.